The rows below give T cell receptor beta chains drawn from one sample of a study of T-cell memory formation after mild COVID-19. Using its own MiXCR run on the 5' RACE reads, TCRdb lists one record per CDR3 protein. The repertoire holds 350,000 to 500,000 distinct CDR3 sequences, with under 25% as singletons. Sample: PBMCs or a T cell subset sorted from them (not recorded which). The receptors stem from an adult woman who had mild COVID-19 (a few samples of this study predate the infection). Cell type and time point are not known. Each CDR3 is given with its conserved first and last residue. Each record gives: J gene, clone size, D gene, V gene, CDR3 length, CDR3 protein, CDR3 DNA. D genes are given only for firm matches. Size is stated for part of the rows, as once, few or many counts, or as a class when the clone is expanded.

TRBJ2-5,few,TRBD2,TRBV3-1,15,CASSQSSGSGETQYF,TGTGCCAGCAGCCAATCTAGCGGGAGTGGTGAGACCCAGTACTTC
TRBJ2-7,NA,NA,TRBV7-6,14,CASSLQGGRNEQYF,TGTGCCAGCAGCTTACAGGGGGGTCGGAACGAGCAGTACTTC
TRBJ2-3,NA,TRBD2,TRBV7-6,16,CASSPPWGLAPDTQYF,TGTGCCAGCAGCCCCCCCTGGGGACTAGCCCCAGATACGCAGTATTTT
TRBJ2-1,NA,TRBD2,TRBV12-3/TRBV12-4,16,CASSLRGGRAANEQFF,TGTGCCAGCAGTTTACGCGGCGGGAGGGCCGCGAATGAGCAGTTCTTC
TRBJ2-2,few,TRBD1,TRBV7-9,15,CASRPGTGNTGELFF,TGTGCCAGCAGACCCGGGACAGGGAACACCGGGGAGCTGTTTTTT
TRBJ2-5,many,NA,TRBV7-6,14,CASSQGGPQETQYF,TGTGCCAGCAGCCAAGGAGGGCCCCAAGAGACCCAGTACTTC
TRBJ2-3,NA,NA,TRBV7-2,15,CASTYVAGTTDTQYF,TGTGCCAGCACCTACGTCGCGGGAACCACAGATACGCAGTATTTT
TRBJ2-2,few,TRBD1,TRBV4-2,16,CASSQSGQGETGELFF,TGTGCCAGCAGCCAATCCGGACAGGGGGAGACCGGGGAGCTGTTTTTT
TRBJ1-6,NA,NA,TRBV27,13,CASRLKIGSPLHF,TGTGCCAGCCGTTTAAAAATTGGGTCACCCCTCCACTTT
TRBJ1-5,once,NA,TRBV28,13,CASSRSSNQPQHF,TGTGCCAGCAGTCGATCGTCCAATCAGCCCCAGCATTTT
TRBJ2-7,NA,NA,TRBV7-9,12,CASETESYEQYF,TGTGCCAGTGAGACAGAGTCCTACGAGCAGTACTTC
TRBJ1-6,few,TRBD1,TRBV27,18,CASSRTSGDSSYNSPLHF,TGTGCCAGCAGCCGTACTTCAGGGGACAGCTCCTATAATTCACCCCTCCACTTT
TRBJ2-2,few,TRBD1,TRBV23-1,18,CASSLLLPGQGSTGELFF,TGCGCCAGCAGTCTTCTACTCCCGGGACAGGGTAGCACCGGGGAGCTGTTTTTT
TRBJ1-1,few,NA,TRBV30,15,CAWSLPGLSNTEAFF,TGTGCCTGGAGCTTACCGGGACTCTCAAACACTGAAGCTTTCTTT
TRBJ1-1,few,NA,TRBV5-6,14,CASTTPGVNTEAFF,TGTGCCAGCACCACTCCAGGGGTGAACACTGAAGCTTTCTTT
TRBJ2-3,NA,TRBD2,TRBV24-1,19,CATSDPRTSGRAGPDTQYF,TGTGCCACCAGTGATCCGAGGACTAGCGGGAGGGCCGGGCCAGATACGCAGTATTTT
TRBJ1-2,NA,TRBD1,TRBV20-1,15,CSARGAGGANYGYTF,TGCAGTGCTAGAGGGGCAGGGGGCGCGAACTATGGCTACACCTTC
TRBJ2-5,few,TRBD1,TRBV12-3/TRBV12-4,14,CASSPQGVGETQYF,TGTGCCAGCTCCCCCCAGGGGGTTGGGGAGACCCAGTACTTC
TRBJ2-7,many,TRBD1,TRBV12-3/TRBV12-4,16,CASSALQGTFSYEQYF,TGTGCCAGCAGTGCTTTACAGGGGACCTTCTCCTACGAGCAGTACTTC
TRBJ2-7,NA,TRBD1,TRBV29-1,13,CSVIGTGSHEQYF,TGCAGCGTAATCGGGACAGGGAGCCACGAGCAGTACTTC
TRBJ2-3,NA,NA,TRBV5-6,16,CASSLAGASPTDTQYF,TGTGCCAGCAGCTTGGCCGGGGCTAGCCCCACAGATACGCAGTATTTT
TRBJ1-2,NA,TRBD1,TRBV4-1,17,CASSQFPVRRGQAGYTF,TGCGCCAGCAGCCAATTTCCAGTGAGGAGGGGGCAAGCTGGCTACACCTTC
TRBJ2-7,few,NA,TRBV6-6,12,CASSYTSYEQYF,TGTGCCAGCAGTTACACAAGCTACGAGCAGTACTTC
TRBJ2-3,many,TRBD2,TRBV5-1,14,CASSTSGMGDTQYF,TGCGCCAGCAGTACTAGCGGGATGGGAGATACGCAGTATTTT
TRBJ2-7,NA,NA,TRBV7-6,15,CASSLGMDRTYEQYF,TGTGCCAGCAGCTTAGGCATGGACAGAACCTACGAGCAGTACTTC
TRBJ2-7,NA,NA,TRBV11-2,17,CASSLQIWGVAAAEQYF,TGTGCCAGCAGCTTACAAATCTGGGGTGTCGCCGCCGCCGAGCAGTACTTC
TRBJ2-2,NA,TRBD1,TRBV20-1,15,CSARKTGSGTGELFF,TGCAGTGCTAGAAAGACAGGGTCGGGCACCGGGGAGCTGTTTTTT
TRBJ2-7,NA,TRBD1,TRBV15,15,CATSRQGDRSYEQYF,TGTGCCACCAGCAGACAAGGGGACAGGTCCTACGAGCAGTACTTC
TRBJ2-7,NA,NA,TRBV12-3/TRBV12-4,14,CASSLLPPPNEQYF,TGTGCCAGCAGTTTACTCCCGCCCCCCAACGAGCAGTACTTC
TRBJ2-1,many,NA,TRBV5-1,16,CASSFRPGTGNNEQFF,TGCGCCAGCAGCTTTCGTCCCGGGACTGGTAACAATGAGCAGTTCTTC
TRBJ2-2,NA,NA,TRBV20-1,12,CSASSQPGELFF,TGCAGTGCTAGTTCTCAGCCCGGGGAGCTGTTTTTT
TRBJ2-6,few,NA,TRBV6-2/TRBV6-3,14,CASSYVSGANVLTF,TGTGCCAGCAGTTACGTCTCTGGGGCCAACGTCCTGACTTTC
TRBJ1-2,once,NA,TRBV5-1,13,CASTQGLNYGYTF,TGCGCCAGCACGCAGGGGCTTAACTATGGCTACACCTTC
TRBJ2-1,NA,NA,TRBV24-1,11,CATSVGFEQFF,TGTGCCACCAGTGTAGGGTTTGAGCAGTTCTTC
TRBJ2-3,NA,TRBD2,TRBV20-1,14,CSARYSGSVDTQYF,TGCAGTGCAAGATATAGCGGGAGTGTGGATACGCAGTATTTT
TRBJ2-7,NA,NA,TRBV20-1,15,CSARDHRQPSYEQYF,TGCAGTGCTAGAGATCATCGACAGCCCTCCTACGAGCAGTACTTC
TRBJ1-1,NA,NA,TRBV29-1,12,CSARDTGREAFF,TGCAGCGCCCGGGACACCGGGCGTGAAGCTTTCTTT
TRBJ2-5,few,TRBD1,TRBV14,15,CASSQTQGIEGTQYF,TGTGCCAGCAGCCAGACACAGGGGATTGAGGGGACCCAGTACTTC
TRBJ1-5,NA,NA,TRBV11-2,15,CASSLGEYSNQPQHF,TGTGCCAGCAGCTTAGGGGAATATAGCAATCAGCCCCAGCATTTT
TRBJ2-1,few,NA,TRBV6-2/TRBV6-3,16,CASSYYSGASYNEQFF,TGTGCCAGCAGTTACTATTCCGGAGCCTCCTACAATGAGCAGTTCTTC
TRBJ1-1,few,NA,TRBV5-1,17,CASSLDLASRGNTEAFF,TGCGCCAGCAGCTTGGATCTGGCAAGTAGAGGGAACACTGAAGCTTTCTTT
TRBJ2-1,few,TRBD2,TRBV24-1,15,CATSDMAGGYNEQFF,TGTGCCACCAGTGACATGGCGGGAGGTTACAATGAGCAGTTCTTC